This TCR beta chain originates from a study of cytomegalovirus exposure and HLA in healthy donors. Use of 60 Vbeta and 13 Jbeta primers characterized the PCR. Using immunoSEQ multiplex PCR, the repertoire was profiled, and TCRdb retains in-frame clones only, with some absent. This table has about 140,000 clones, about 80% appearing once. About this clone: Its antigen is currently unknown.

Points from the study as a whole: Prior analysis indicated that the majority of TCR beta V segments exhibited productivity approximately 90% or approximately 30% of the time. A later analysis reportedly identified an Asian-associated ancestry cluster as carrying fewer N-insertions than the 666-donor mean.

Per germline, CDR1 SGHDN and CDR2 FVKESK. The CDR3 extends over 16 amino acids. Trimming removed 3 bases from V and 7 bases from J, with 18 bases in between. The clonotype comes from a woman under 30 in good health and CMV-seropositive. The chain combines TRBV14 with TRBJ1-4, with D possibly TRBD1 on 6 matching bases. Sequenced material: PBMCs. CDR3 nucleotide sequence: TGTGCCAGCAGCCATCTGGGGGCAGGGATCGGTGAAAAACTGTTTTTT. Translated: CASSHLGAGIGEKLFF.